This T cell receptor (beta chain) was sequenced during a study of T cells after yellow fever vaccination. As for the study in general: Fractions of limited cellularity were prepared by means of SMART-Seq v4 Ultra Low Input.

Study findings and constraints: Secondary responses were weaker yet peaked faster, day 5 versus 15.

As TCR cDNA was made by 5'RACE template switching, a universal primer site and UMIs were added. TCRdb processed the 5' RACE reads anew with MiXCR; each CDR3 protein has one entry. The sample gives about 13,000 distinct CDR3 sequences, 4.5% to 6% of which show up once; roughly 50% is in the top ten. From germline, CDR1 is KGHSH and CDR2 LQKENI. The germline V and J ends were trimmed by 1 base and 5 bases, with 5 bases remaining between them. This CDR3 contains 13 residues. This clonotype was found many times. This sequence originates from a man aged 25 to 45 who received the YFV17D yellow fever vaccine. The material sequenced was PBMCs, either bulk or a sorted T-cell subset (CD4+, CD8+, memory, or dextramer-sorted; not recorded which), taken 45 days after the yellow fever booster vaccination. J is TRBJ2-2 and V is TRBV18; TRBD2 might be the D (5 bases). The CDR3 DNA sequence: TGTGCCAGCTCACCACGAGGGACCGGGGAGCTGTTTTTT. Protein product: CASSPRGTGELFF.